This entry lists 27 T cell receptor beta chains sequenced from one sample in a study of control samples from healthy donors and cancer patients. Sequencing was performed with immunoSEQ multiplex PCR; in TCRdb, only in-frame clones are kept and a portion is missing. The sample holds fewer than 200,000 clones, over 90% seen once. Input material: blood. These receptors were obtained from a woman aged 25 to 45 in good health.

This chain links TRBV6-5 with TRBJ1-1, with TRBD1 matching 8 bases. Trimming took 5 bases from V and 0 from J; bases not matched to a gene: 5. The CDR3 sequence is 15 residues long. Looked up from germline, CDR1 is MNHEY and CDR2 is SVGAGI. The CDR3 region has the DNA TGTGCCAGCAGTCCTCAGGGGGCTCTGAACACTGAAGCTTTCTTT. Translating it yields CASSPQGALNTEAFF.

The chain joins TRBV6-5 to TRBJ2-7, with 7 bases matching TRBD1. The CDR3 extends over 11 amino acids. J was trimmed by 3 bases and V by 10 bases; bases with no gene match: 3. Germline V gene sequence: CDR1 MNHEY, CDR2 SVGAGI. The CDR3 here is CATHRGYEQYF. DNA for the CDR3: TGTGCCACCCACAGGGGCTACGAGCAGTACTTC.

This chain joins TRBV5-1 and TRBJ1-2; D possibly corresponds to TRBD1 (6 bases). The germline V gene encodes CDR1 SGHRS and CDR2 YFSETQ. Trimming took off 4 bases at V and 7 bases at J, with 14 bases between the two ends. This CDR3 has 13 residues. The CDR3 spells CASSRVGAGGYTF. The CDR3 DNA sequence: TGCGCCAGCAGCCGAGTGGGGGCCGGTGGCTACACCTTC.

The J gene is TRBJ2-5, the V gene TRBV19; no reliable D call. This CDR3 is built from 14 residues. Germline values: CDR1 LNHDA, CDR2 SQIVND (reference sequence). Trimming cost V 3 bases and J 5 bases, with 13 bases left between them. CDR3: CASSMQHTEETQYF. DNA for the CDR3: TGTGCCAGTAGTATGCAACATACGGAGGAGACCCAGTACTTC.

V and J are TRBV9 and TRBJ1-6, with D tentatively TRBD1 (6 bases). The CDR3 sequence is 14 residues long. Germline assignment: CDR1 SGDLS and CDR2 YYNGEE. V was pared by 4 bases and J by 10 bases, with 15 bases between. CDR3 sequence (DNA): TGTGCCAGCAGCCCAAGGACGGGGGGCTCACCCCTCCACTTT. It encodes CASSPRTGGSPLHF.

In DNA, the CDR3 is TGTGCCAGCAGTGCAGGCTACTACGAGCAGTACTTC. It is translated as CASSAGYYEQYF. The V gene is TRBV6-6, the J gene TRBJ2-7; D gene ambiguous. The V end lost 5 bases, the J end lost 3 bases, and 8 bases lay between the germline ends. The CDR3 is made up of 12 amino acids. Per the germline V gene, CDR1 is MNHNY and CDR2 is SVGAGI (reference sequence).

V and J are TRBV27 and TRBJ2-7; no reliable D call. The V and J ends lost 5 bases and 3 bases respectively, with 14 bases between them. CDR1 and CDR2 from the germline V gene are MNHEY and SMNVEV (reference sequence). The CDR3 has 14 amino acids. This chain's CDR3 is CASSPGGSNYEQYF. Here the CDR3 DNA reads TGTGCCAGCAGTCCGGGCGGAAGCAACTACGAGCAGTACTTC.

The rearrangement uses TRBV7-9 and TRBJ2-7; D not certain. V lost 3 bases to trimming and J lost 2 bases, with 20 bases between them. From germline, CDR1 is SEHNR and CDR2 FQNEAQ (reference sequence). This CDR3 is built from 17 residues. The CDR3 region has the DNA TGTGCCAGCAGCTTGGCCGTTCCGGGCACAAAAGCCTACGAGCAGTACTTC. This sequence encodes CASSLAVPGTKAYEQYF.

This clone was recorded once. The chain couples TRBV9 to TRBJ2-2; D might be TRBD2 (5 bases). The germline V gene has CDR1 SGDLS and CDR2 YYNGEE. This CDR3 contains 14 residues. V lost 1 base to trimming and J lost 5 bases, with 9 bases between them. The CDR3 reads CASSVTRETGELFF. The CDR3 DNA reads TGTGCCAGCAGCGTAACTAGAGAGACCGGGGAGCTGTTTTTT. Combining the CDR3 with reference TRBV9 and TRBJ2-2 gives the whole variable domain DSGVTQTPKHLITATGQRVTLRCSPRSGDLSVYWYQQSLDQGLQFLIQYYNGEERAKGNILERFSAQQFPDLHSELNLSSLELGDSALYFCASSVTRETGELFFGEGSRLTVL.

This clone showed up many times. The chain links TRBV5-6 to TRBJ1-1; no definite D call. V gave up 0 bases and J gave up 1 base, with 7 bases separating them. CDR1 is SGHDT, CDR2 YYEEEE, per germline. The CDR3 length is 14 residues. CDR3: CASSLEAQNTEAFF. The CDR3 nucleotides are TGTGCCAGCAGCTTGGAAGCACAGAACACTGAAGCTTTCTTT.

The V gene is TRBV5-1, the J gene TRBJ2-3; 14 bases align to TRBD2. Germline loops: CDR1 SGHRS, CDR2 YFSETQ. The CDR3 length is 18 residues. The V and J ends lost 4 bases and 1 base, in that order; junction bases with no gene match: 8. The CDR3 is CASSGGLAGGPGTDTQYF. As DNA, the CDR3 is TGCGCCAGCAGCGGAGGACTAGCGGGAGGCCCTGGCACAGATACGCAGTATTTT.

The CDR3: CASTAPLGPQHF. Here the CDR3 DNA reads TGTGCCAGTACGGCCCCCTTGGGGCCCCAGCATTTT. The chain combines TRBV19 with TRBJ1-5, with D unresolved. The CDR3 has 12 residues. V lost 7 bases and J 9 bases, leaving 13 bases between the germline ends. CDR1 is LNHDA, CDR2 SQIVND, per germline (reference sequence).

The chain combines TRBV19 with TRBJ1-1, with D possibly being TRBD1 (5 bases). Germline loops: CDR1 LNHDA, CDR2 SQIVND (reference sequence). The CDR3 is 16 amino acids. Trimming removed 5 bases from V and 4 bases from J, with 20 bases in between. This chain's CDR3 is CASSAQVRGPGTEAFF. In DNA, the CDR3 is TGTGCCAGTAGTGCCCAAGTGAGGGGACCAGGCACTGAAGCTTTCTTT.

This clone was observed a handful of times. The chain links TRBV5-1 to TRBJ2-1, with 12 bases matching TRBD1. CDR3 size: 15 residues. V was clipped by 4 bases and J by 2 bases; unmatched bases: 1. The germline CDR1 and CDR2 sequences are SGHRS and YFSETQ. CDR3 in DNA: TGCGCCAGCAGCGGGACAGGGGGCACCTACAATGAGCAGTTCTTC. This codes for CASSGTGGTYNEQFF.

J is TRBJ1-1 and V is TRBV7-9; D remains unclear. V was trimmed by 0 bases and J by 8 bases, leaving 13 bases between them. CDR3 length equals 14 residues. The germline V gene encodes CDR1 SEHNR and CDR2 FQNEAQ (reference sequence). As DNA, the CDR3 is TGTGCCAGCAGCTTAGCGCCTTCCACAAAGGAAGCTTTCTTT. Its translation: CASSLAPSTKEAFF.

The chain recombines TRBV4-1 with TRBJ1-2; TRBD1 is a possible D gene (5 bases). Germline V gives CDR1 MGHRA, CDR2 YSYEKL. V was shortened by 0 bases and J by 4 bases, with 18 bases between the two germline ends. The CDR3 length is 17 residues. The CDR3 here is CASSQEPRQPKIYGYTF. CDR3 coding DNA: TGCGCCAGCAGCCAAGAACCCCGACAGCCGAAAATCTATGGCTACACCTTC.

This clone was detected only once. This rearrangement joins TRBV28 to TRBJ1-1; D possibly corresponds to TRBD1 (5 bases). Germline V gives CDR1 MDHEN, CDR2 SYDVKM. CDR3 length equals 17 residues. V lost 5 bases and J 5 bases, leaving 24 bases between the germline ends. CDR3 protein: CASSPTRGAGFRTEAFF. CDR3 DNA sequence: TGTGCCAGCAGTCCCACTCGAGGGGCGGGATTTCGGACTGAAGCTTTCTTT.

This clone occurred once. The chain has TRBV6-4 and TRBJ1-6, with D possibly TRBD1 on 6 matching bases. CDR3 length: 15 residues. Germline V gene sequence: CDR1 MRHNA, CDR2 SNTAGT. V dropped 10 bases and J dropped 5 bases, with 18 bases sitting between them. The CDR3 region is CATRLGHTHNSPLHF. The CDR3 DNA reads TGTGCCACCCGACTGGGACACACGCATAATTCACCCCTCCACTTT.

This chain joins TRBV7-6 and TRBJ2-1, with 8 positions matching TRBD1. This CDR3 region has 16 residues. Unmatched junction bases numbered 9, after V lost 1 base and J lost 7 bases. Germline CDR1 reads SGHVS; CDR2 reads FNYEAQ. The CDR3 sequence is CASSLVGTGTRNEQFF. DNA for the CDR3: TGTGCCAGCAGCTTAGTTGGGACAGGCACAAGGAATGAGCAGTTCTTC.

This chain links TRBV30 with TRBJ2-1, with TRBD2 identical over 11 bases. This CDR3 spans 14 amino acids. Germline V gene lookup returns CDR1 GTSNPN and CDR2 SVGIG (reference sequence). J lost 4 bases, V lost 4 bases, and 3 bases had no gene match. CDR3 in amino acids: CAWTTSGGYNEQFF. In DNA form, the CDR3 reads TGTGCCTGGACCACTAGCGGGGGATACAATGAGCAGTTCTTC.

In its sample, this clone was seen once. As DNA, the CDR3 is TGTGCCAGCAGCTCCACCGGGACAGGGGGTTTTGGCTACACCTTC. As protein: CASSSTGTGGFGYTF. V gene TRBV7-3 combines with J gene TRBJ1-2; 11 bases line up with TRBD1. Per germline, CDR1 SGHTA and CDR2 FQGTGA. The CDR3 is made up of 15 amino acids. After removal of 4 bases from V and 7 bases from J, the junction contained 8 bases not matched to a gene.

The genes are TRBV30 and TRBJ1-1; no clear D. V lost 0 bases, J lost 3 bases, and 17 bases lay in between. Germline CDR1 GTSNPN, CDR2 SVGIG (reference sequence). The CDR3 extends over 16 amino acids. The CDR3 nucleotides are TGTGCCTGGAGTGTACCGGGCACAAAGGCGTACACTGAAGCTTTCTTT. It is translated as CAWSVPGTKAYTEAFF.

This sequence joins TRBV10-3 and TRBJ1-6; D not certain. CDR1 and CDR2 (germline): ENHRY, SYGVKD. This CDR3 region has 14 residues. The V end lost 1 base, the J end lost 10 bases, and 11 bases lay between the germline ends. For the CDR3, the DNA is TGTGCCATCAGTGAGTTGGCAGAACGGTCACCCCTCCACTTT. Amino acids: CAISELAERSPLHF.

This clone occurred once. The rearrangement joins TRBV24-1 to TRBJ2-3, with D unresolved. Germline lookup yields CDR1 KGHDR and CDR2 SFDVKD. V was clipped by 3 bases and J by 2 bases, with 20 bases between them. This CDR3 comprises 18 residues. The DNA of the CDR3 is TGTGCCACCAGTGATCCCGCGTCCTCCAGGTCAAACACAGATACGCAGTATTTT. Amino acids: CATSDPASSRSNTDTQYF.

V gene TRBV9 combines with J gene TRBJ1-1; D is perhaps TRBD1 (5 bases). Trimming pared 4 bases from V and 1 base from J, leaving 11 bases between. The length of the CDR3 is 14 residues. Per germline, CDR1 SGDLS and CDR2 YYNGEE. This CDR3 reads CASSLRQKNTEAFF. DNA for the CDR3: TGTGCCAGCAGCCTCCGACAGAAGAACACTGAAGCTTTCTTT.

The chain couples TRBV19 to TRBJ1-5, with a tentative D call TRBD1 (5 bases). CDR1 LNHDA and CDR2 SQIVND come from the germline V gene (reference sequence). The CDR3 covers 17 residues. Between the trimmed V and J ends, which lost 3 bases and 0 bases, there was a span of 15 bases. The CDR3 loop reads CASSIPPGPISNQPQHF. The CDR3 coding sequence is TGTGCCAGTAGTATCCCCCCGGGGCCGATTAGCAATCAGCCCCAGCATTTT.

This chain connects TRBV2 to TRBJ1-6; no definite D call. CDR1 and CDR2 (germline): SNHLY, FYNNEI. This CDR3 is built from 15 residues. In nucleotides, the CDR3 is TGTGCTACCCAACGAGAAAGCTCCTATAATTCACCCCTCCACTTT. It is translated as CATQRESSYNSPLHF. The full variable domain, with the rest looked up from reference TRBV2 and TRBJ1-6, is EPEVTQTPSHQVTQMGQEVILRCVPISNHLYFYWYRQILGQKVEFLVSFYNNEISEKSEIFDDQFSVERPDGSNFTLKIRSTKLEDSAMYFCATQRESSYNSPLHFGNGTRLTVT.